Reported below is one T cell receptor beta chain. No antigen is known for it. The V gene's germline CDR1 is MDHEN and CDR2 SYDVKM. The CDR3 consists of 13 residues. This sample stems from a study of CXCR3-negative and CXCR3-positive naive CD8 T cells. Study as a whole: Each library held about 1.5 +/- 0.3 million TRB reads, approximately 140 million in total. The study, taken as a whole, reports: In both naive subsets diversity was comparably high, whereas memory CD8+ cells showed much lower diversity.

5' RACE that incorporated UMI labels was used to prepare the TRB cDNA libraries. TCRdb reprocessed the 5' RACE reads and stores each CDR3 protein as one record, lacking DNA. The table counts around 40,000 distinct CDR3 sequences; 14% to 15% lies in the top ten. The chain has TRBV28 and TRBJ2-7. The material sequenced was memory CD8+ T cells from blood. The source is a human donor in good health. Some clones in this sample may be carry-over from other donors' samples. CDR3 in amino acids: CASSDDSSYEQYF.